A selection of T cell receptor beta chains follows, all from one sample in a study of T-cell memory formation after mild COVID-19. TCRdb independently ran MiXCR on the 5' RACE reads; one entry per CDR3 protein. Of 300,000 to 400,000 distinct CDR3 sequences listed, about 15% were seen once; the top ten hold approximately 20%. Material: PBMCs or a T cell subset sorted from them (not recorded which). Receptor source: a man aged 18 to 30 who had mild COVID-19 (a few samples of this study predate the infection). Cell type and time point are not known. CDR3s include the opening cysteine and the closing phenylalanine or tryptophan. Fields, in order: clone size, J gene, D gene, V gene, CDR3 DNA, CDR3 protein. D genes are given only for firm matches. Expanded clones are given a class, and other clones once, few, many or no size at all.

clone size: few; J gene: TRBJ2-5; D gene: TRBD2; V gene: TRBV12-3/TRBV12-4; CDR3 DNA: TGTGCCAGCAGTTTAGCCCTAGCGGGGGGGCGGGAGACCCAGTACTTC; CDR3 protein: CASSLALAGGRETQYF
clone size: few; J gene: TRBJ1-3; D gene: NA; V gene: TRBV6-1; CDR3 DNA: TGTGCCAGCAGTGAACTTCCCGGCAGCTCTGGAAACACCATATATTTT; CDR3 protein: CASSELPGSSGNTIYF
clone size: few; J gene: TRBJ1-1; D gene: NA; V gene: TRBV12-3/TRBV12-4; CDR3 DNA: TGTGCCAGCCGAAGCGAGCCAGGGCGGGACACTGAAGCTTTCTTT; CDR3 protein: CASRSEPGRDTEAFF
clone size: few; J gene: TRBJ2-3; D gene: NA; V gene: TRBV30; CDR3 DNA: TGTGCCTGGAGTGTGGCGAGCTATCTTAGCACAGATACGCAGTATTTT; CDR3 protein: CAWSVASYLSTDTQYF
clone size: few; J gene: TRBJ2-5; D gene: TRBD2; V gene: TRBV2; CDR3 DNA: TGTGCCAGATCTGGGACTAGCGGCGAGACCCAGTACTTC; CDR3 protein: CARSGTSGETQYF
clone size: NA; J gene: TRBJ1-5; D gene: NA; V gene: TRBV19; CDR3 DNA: TGTGCCAGTAGTATGGTAGGGCAGCCCCAGCATTTT; CDR3 protein: CASSMVGQPQHF
clone size: NA; J gene: TRBJ1-4; D gene: NA; V gene: TRBV7-2; CDR3 DNA: TGTGCCAGCAGCTTAGCGATGGGGAGAGCACCCGGGGAAAAACTGTTTTTT; CDR3 protein: CASSLAMGRAPGEKLFF
clone size: many; J gene: TRBJ2-1; D gene: TRBD2; V gene: TRBV30; CDR3 DNA: TGTGCCTGGAGTGGGCTAGCGGGGGGCGACTACAATGAGCAGTTCTTC; CDR3 protein: CAWSGLAGGDYNEQFF
clone size: many; J gene: TRBJ2-7; D gene: NA; V gene: TRBV12-3/TRBV12-4; CDR3 DNA: TGTGCCAGCAGTTCGGGTCGGAGCTCCTACGAGCAGTACTTC; CDR3 protein: CASSSGRSSYEQYF
clone size: few; J gene: TRBJ1-1; D gene: NA; V gene: TRBV9; CDR3 DNA: TGTGCCAGCAACAGACAGCCGCTCAATATGAACACTGAAGCTTTCTTT; CDR3 protein: CASNRQPLNMNTEAFF
clone size: few; J gene: TRBJ2-7; D gene: NA; V gene: TRBV12-3/TRBV12-4; CDR3 DNA: TGTGCCAGCAGTCCCGGGACGTTCTCCTACGAGCAGTACTTC; CDR3 protein: CASSPGTFSYEQYF
clone size: NA; J gene: TRBJ2-4; D gene: TRBD1; V gene: TRBV5-4; CDR3 DNA: TGTGCCAGCAGCTTGGACAGGGGGTCGGACATTCAGTACTTC; CDR3 protein: CASSLDRGSDIQYF
clone size: few; J gene: TRBJ2-3; D gene: NA; V gene: TRBV28; CDR3 DNA: TGTGCCAGCCTACATAACCCCATTTATGGAGCGACGCAGTATTTT; CDR3 protein: CASLHNPIYGATQYF
clone size: many; J gene: TRBJ2-7; D gene: TRBD2; V gene: TRBV12-3/TRBV12-4; CDR3 DNA: TGTGCCAGCAGTTCCCTGACTAGCGTCAGCTCCTACGAGCAGTACTTC; CDR3 protein: CASSSLTSVSSYEQYF
clone size: NA; J gene: TRBJ1-3; D gene: NA; V gene: TRBV12-3/TRBV12-4; CDR3 DNA: TGTGCCAGCAGTTCCCTTCGGGGCAGCCAACGAAACACCATATATTTT; CDR3 protein: CASSSLRGSQRNTIYF
clone size: NA; J gene: TRBJ2-1; D gene: TRBD2; V gene: TRBV6-5; CDR3 DNA: TGTGCCAGCAGTTCCCAACTAGCGGGGGTGGGGAATGAGCAGTTCTTC; CDR3 protein: CASSSQLAGVGNEQFF
clone size: NA; J gene: TRBJ2-3; D gene: TRBD1; V gene: TRBV20-1; CDR3 DNA: TGCAGTGCTAGAGATTGGGGACAGGGGGGTCAAGATACGCAGTATTTT; CDR3 protein: CSARDWGQGGQDTQYF
clone size: many; J gene: TRBJ2-3; D gene: TRBD2; V gene: TRBV6-5; CDR3 DNA: TGTGCCAGCAGTTACACTAGCGGGGGGGCAGATACGCAGTATTTT; CDR3 protein: CASSYTSGGADTQYF
clone size: NA; J gene: TRBJ1-4; D gene: NA; V gene: TRBV6-5; CDR3 DNA: TGTGCCAGCAGTTCTGAGACAGGCCTCCGAGAGGCAACTAATGAAAAACTGTTTTTT; CDR3 protein: CASSSETGLREATNEKLFF
clone size: NA; J gene: TRBJ2-7; D gene: NA; V gene: TRBV3-1; CDR3 DNA: TGTGCCAGCAGCCTTGGGACCTTGGGGGCCTACGAGCAGTACTTC; CDR3 protein: CASSLGTLGAYEQYF
clone size: few; J gene: TRBJ1-2; D gene: NA; V gene: TRBV28; CDR3 DNA: TGTGCCAGCAGTAGGGCCGGGACGGCCTATGGCTACACCTTC; CDR3 protein: CASSRAGTAYGYTF
clone size: many; J gene: TRBJ2-3; D gene: NA; V gene: TRBV19; CDR3 DNA: TGTGCCAGTAGTTCAGACAGGCGGAGGGATACGCAGTATTTT; CDR3 protein: CASSSDRRRDTQYF
clone size: NA; J gene: TRBJ1-2; D gene: TRBD1; V gene: TRBV5-4; CDR3 DNA: TGTGCCAGCAGCCCCGGGACAGGGGAAACTTTTGGCTACACCTTC; CDR3 protein: CASSPGTGETFGYTF
clone size: many; J gene: TRBJ2-7; D gene: NA; V gene: TRBV1; CDR3 DNA: TGCACCAGCAGCCAGACAGGGGGTGAAACCTACGAGCAGTACTTC; CDR3 protein: CTSSQTGGETYEQYF
clone size: NA; J gene: TRBJ2-2; D gene: NA; V gene: TRBV11-3; CDR3 DNA: TGTGCCAGCAGCCCTAGGGGGGGCCTCGGGGAGCTGTTTTTT; CDR3 protein: CASSPRGGLGELFF
clone size: few; J gene: TRBJ2-1; D gene: NA; V gene: TRBV3-1; CDR3 DNA: TGTGCCAGCAGCCATTTGGCTAGCGAGAATGAGCAGTTCTTC; CDR3 protein: CASSHLASENEQFF
clone size: few; J gene: TRBJ1-1; D gene: TRBD1; V gene: TRBV11-2; CDR3 DNA: TGTGCCAGCAGCAAAGAGGGACAGCTGGGGACTGAAGCTTTCTTT; CDR3 protein: CASSKEGQLGTEAFF
clone size: NA; J gene: TRBJ2-5; D gene: TRBD2; V gene: TRBV4-1; CDR3 DNA: TGCGCCAGCAGCCAAGATCCCCCTCGGGGGGGCCACGAGACCCAGTACTTC; CDR3 protein: CASSQDPPRGGHETQYF